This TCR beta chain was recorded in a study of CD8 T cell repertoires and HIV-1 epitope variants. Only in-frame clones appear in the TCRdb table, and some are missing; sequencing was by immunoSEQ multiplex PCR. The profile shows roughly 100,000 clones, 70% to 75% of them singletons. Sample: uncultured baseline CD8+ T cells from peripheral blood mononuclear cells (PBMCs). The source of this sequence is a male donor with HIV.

The CDR3 sequence: CASSTGTGGLEQYF. The CDR3 coding sequence is TGTGCCAGCAGCACCGGGACAGGGGGCCTCGAGCAGTACTTC. The chain joins TRBV14 to TRBJ2-7; 12 bases agree with TRBD1. Germline CDR1 reads SGHDN; CDR2 reads FVKESK. The CDR3 covers 14 residues. V lost 5 bases and J lost 6; bases outside the gene matches: 5.